One sample yielded the 15 T cell receptor beta chains listed below, sequenced in a study of blood T cell repertoires in COVID-19. Assay: immunoSEQ multiplex PCR; the TCRdb copy retains only in-frame clones and omits some. The profile shows about 67,000 clones, roughly nine tenths of them singletons. The source material was peripheral blood. These receptors came from a man aged 50-60 years with active COVID-19.

The chain recombines TRBV3-1 (or the pseudogene TRBV3-2) with TRBJ2-1; TRBD2 aligns across 10 bases. The germline CDR1 and CDR2 sequences are LGHDT and YNNKEL (reference sequence). The CDR3 sequence is 19 residues long. V gave up 1 base and J gave up 6 bases; unmatched junction bases: 15. The CDR3 here is CASSQGPSTLAGGGNEQFF. DNA of the CDR3: TGTGCCAGCAGCCAAGGGCCCTCCACTTTAGCGGGGGGCGGCAATGAGCAGTTCTTC.

This clone appeared a few times. The rearrangement links TRBV9 to TRBJ1-2; D not resolved. Trimming took 7 bases from V and 0 from J, leaving 13 bases between them. This CDR3 is built from 14 residues. From germline, CDR1 is SGDLS and CDR2 YYNGEE. The CDR3 sequence: CASAYSGANYGYTF. DNA for the CDR3: TGTGCCAGCGCTTACAGCGGAGCTAACTATGGCTACACCTTC.

The rearrangement uses TRBV6-1 and TRBJ2-1; 9 nucleotides align to TRBD1. V gave up 4 bases and J gave up 0 bases; unmatched junction bases: 4. The CDR3 contains 16 residues. Germline V lookup: CDR1 MNHNS, CDR2 SASEGT. CDR3 nucleotide sequence: TGTGCCAGCAGTGCGGACAGGGGCCCCTCCTACAATGAGCAGTTCTTC. It specifies CASSADRGPSYNEQFF.

This clone has only one observation. The chain employs TRBV7-3 and TRBJ2-7; tentative D call: TRBD1 (5 bases). The V and J ends lost 2 bases and 0 bases respectively, with 11 bases between them. The CDR3 extends over 15 amino acids. Germline V gene lookup returns CDR1 SGHTA and CDR2 FQGTGA. The CDR3 nucleotides read TGTGCCAGCAGCTTATTAGGGGTCAGCTCCTACGAGCAGTACTTC. Its translation is CASSLLGVSSYEQYF.

CDR3 protein: CASSFDRGLTEAFF. As DNA, the CDR3 is TGTGCCAGCAGTTTCGACAGGGGGCTGACTGAAGCTTTCTTT. The chain carries TRBV6-2 or TRBV6-3 and TRBJ1-1, with TRBD1 matching over 10 bases. Trimming took 4 bases from V and 5 from J; bases not matched to a gene: 4. The CDR3 extends over 14 amino acids. The V gene's germline CDR1 is MNHEY and CDR2 SVGEGT.

This rearrangement joins TRBV6-5 to TRBJ2-7; D is unresolved. Germline V lookup: CDR1 MNHEY, CDR2 SVGAGI. The ends were cut back, 0 bases at V and 2 bases at J, with 8 bases in the middle. The CDR3 is 14 amino acids. CDR3 nucleotide sequence: TGTGCCAGCAGTTACTCTGCTGGCCCCTACGAGCAGTACTTC. It codes for CASSYSAGPYEQYF.

This clone was observed a handful of times. The chain employs TRBV7-6 and TRBJ2-7, with D tentatively TRBD2 (6 bases). The CDR3 is 13 amino acids. Germline loops: CDR1 SGHVS, CDR2 FNYEAQ. Trimming pared 5 bases from V and 4 bases from J, leaving 12 bases between. This chain's CDR3 is CASSNSGGYEQYF. The CDR3, as DNA: TGTGCCAGCAGCAACAGTGGAGGGTACGAGCAGTACTTC.

The chain couples TRBV5-6 to TRBJ2-7; 12 bases are shared with TRBD2. The germline CDR1 and CDR2 sequences are SGHDT and YYEEEE. V lost 4 bases, J lost 2 bases, and 13 bases stayed unmatched. This CDR3 is 18 amino acids long. The DNA for the CDR3 is TGTGCCAGCAGCCAGAGACTAGCGGGAGAAATCAGTCCCTACGAGCAGTACTTC. Its protein product is CASSQRLAGEISPYEQYF.

V gene TRBV21-1 combines with J gene TRBJ1-2; TRBD1, the D gene given by the table, was not confirmed from the DNA. TRBV21-1 is a known pseudogene. CDR3 length equals 12 residues. Here the CDR3 DNA reads TGTCCAAACCTCAGGGATCACTATGGCTACACCTTC. Its translation: CPNLRDHYGYTF.

The genes are TRBV19 and TRBJ1-2; 7 nucleotides align to TRBD1. Germline V CDR1 and CDR2: LNHDA, SQIVND (reference sequence). V dropped 4 bases and J dropped 6; count of bases not matched to a gene: 14. The CDR3 runs to 16 residues. The CDR3 here is CASSTKTGASPDGYTF. Here the CDR3 DNA reads TGTGCCAGTAGTACCAAAACAGGGGCCTCCCCTGATGGCTACACCTTC.

V usage is TRBV5-1 and J usage is TRBJ1-1; TRBD1 matches at 7 bases. The CDR3 is 17 amino acids. V dropped 1 base and J dropped 1; count of bases not matched to a gene: 10. CDR1 SGHRS and CDR2 YFSETQ come from the germline V gene. CDR3 nucleotides: TGCGCCAGCAGCTTGCTCTCGGTTGACAGGGCGAACACTGAAGCTTTCTTT. It yields the protein CASSLLSVDRANTEAFF.

The V gene is TRBV5-4, the J gene TRBJ2-3, with unresolved D. Germline V gene lookup returns CDR1 SGHNT and CDR2 YYREEE (reference sequence). CDR3 size: 12 residues. V shed 1 base and J shed 6 bases, with 6 bases lying between them. The CDR3 region is CASSLRRDTQYF. DNA for the CDR3: TGTGCCAGCAGCTTGCGTCGGGATACGCAGTATTTT. The variable domain in full, completed from reference TRBV5-4 and TRBJ2-3, reads ETGVTQSPTHLIKTRGQQVTLRCSSQSGHNTVSWYQQALGQGPQFIFQYYREEENGRGNFPPRFSGLQFPNYSSELNVNALELDDSALYLCASSLRRDTQYFGPGTRLTVL.

The chain employs TRBV9 and TRBJ1-3, with a possible D match to TRBD1 (6 bases). Germline lookup yields CDR1 SGDLS and CDR2 YYNGEE. V lost 0 bases to trimming and J lost 2 bases, with 12 bases between them. CDR3 length: 16 amino acids. CDR3 DNA sequence: TGTGCCAGCAGCGTAGAATACAGGGAAGCTGGAAACACCATATATTTT. This encodes CASSVEYREAGNTIYF.

The chain combines TRBV2 with TRBJ2-5; 11 bases line up with TRBD2. CDR1 and CDR2 from the germline V gene are SNHLY and FYNNEI. After removal of 6 bases from V and 4 bases from J, the junction contained 7 bases not matched to a gene. There are 15 residues in the CDR3. CDR3 residues: CASSAIGTSGETQYF. Here the CDR3 DNA reads TGTGCCAGCAGCGCTATCGGGACTAGCGGAGAGACCCAGTACTTC.

In its sample, this clone was seen once. The rearrangement uses TRBV11-2 and TRBJ2-1; 10 bases map to TRBD2. Germline lookup yields CDR1 SGHAT and CDR2 FQNNGV. Trimming at V came to 6 bases and at J to 9 bases, leaving 14 bases not matched to a gene. This CDR3 has 16 amino acids. In DNA form, the CDR3 reads TGTGCCAGCAGGCCGGGAGAGGGACTAGCGTCGGGTGAGCAGTTCTTC. As protein: CASRPGEGLASGEQFF.